What follows describes a single T cell receptor (beta chain). Its cognate antigen is unknown. TCRdb re-called the 5' RACE reads; every CDR3 protein appears as one record, without DNA. This repertoire includes approximately 400,000 distinct CDR3 sequences. The record originates from a study of monozygotic twins with inflammatory bowel disease. From germline, CDR1 is SGHTA and CDR2 FQGNSA. The CDR3 is made up of 16 amino acids. Study results and caveats: IBD patients displayed reduced TCRbeta diversity (inverse Simpson) when set against healthy co-twins. With others, IBD patients shared fewer clonotypes than healthy twins did, especially with disease activity.

Material: blood. The J gene is TRBJ2-1, the V gene TRBV7-2; TCRdb designates TRBD1, a call that cannot be tested without DNA. This TCR came from a human donor with ulcerative colitis or Crohn's disease, or a healthy co-twin of an affected twin (not recorded which). CDR3 sequence reads: CASSPLGGPSYNEQFF.